These 4 T cell receptor beta chains came from one sample sequenced in a study of T cell clones after liver transplantation. Measured with immunoSEQ multiplex PCR; TCRdb has only the in-frame clones, and not every one. This sample has 8,500 to 10,000 clones; about 72% occur once, and the top ten carry 45% to 60%. The input for sequencing was CD8+ T cells from blood, taken at the 22-month timepoint. The receptors come from a human patient who received a liver transplant. Some of the T cells might come from the graft donor.

This clone turned up a few times. The rearrangement joins TRBV10-1 to TRBJ2-1; D ambiguous. Trimming stripped 2 bases from V and 1 base from J, with 9 bases between. The CDR3 is 15 residues long. The germline V gene encodes CDR1 WNHNN and CDR2 SYGVQD (reference sequence). The DNA of the CDR3 is TGCGCCAGCAGTGAGGTGGGGTCGTCCTACAATGAGCAGTTCTTC. Its protein is CASSEVGSSYNEQFF.

This clone was observed a single time. The gene calls are TRBV27 and TRBJ1-2; D unclear. The CDR3 is 14 residues long. Germline assignment: CDR1 MNHEY and CDR2 SMNVEV (reference sequence). V was cut by 8 bases and J by 8 bases, with 21 bases left in between. The chain's CDR3 is CASGPLGPQNGYTF. The CDR3 nucleotides read TGTGCCAGCGGACCACTGGGCCCCCAGAACGGCTACACCTTC.

This chain links TRBV14 with TRBJ2-3; D is possibly TRBD2 (5 bases). Germline V gene sequence: CDR1 SGHDN, CDR2 FVKESK. V was pared by 4 bases and J by 6 bases, with 11 bases between. CDR3 size: 13 residues. CDR3 coding DNA: TGTGCCAGCAGCCCCCACGGAGGTGATACGCAGTATTTT. Its protein is CASSPHGGDTQYF.

J is TRBJ2-1 and V is TRBV9; D is perhaps TRBD1 or TRBD2 (5 bases each). Looked up from germline, CDR1 is SGDLS and CDR2 is YYNGEE. CDR3 size: 12 residues. Trimming took off 5 bases at V and 9 bases at J, with 12 bases between the two ends. CDR3 nucleotide sequence: TGTGCCAGCAGGGGGGTCTCCATTGAGCAGTTCTTC. It yields the protein CASRGVSIEQFF. The full variable domain, in which reference TRBV9 and TRBJ2-1 provide the parts outside the CDR3, is DSGVTQTPKHLITATGQRVTLRCSPRSGDLSVYWYQQSLDQGLQFLIQYYNGEERAKGNILERFSAQQFPDLHSELNLSSLELGDSALYFCASRGVSIEQFFGPGTRLTVL.